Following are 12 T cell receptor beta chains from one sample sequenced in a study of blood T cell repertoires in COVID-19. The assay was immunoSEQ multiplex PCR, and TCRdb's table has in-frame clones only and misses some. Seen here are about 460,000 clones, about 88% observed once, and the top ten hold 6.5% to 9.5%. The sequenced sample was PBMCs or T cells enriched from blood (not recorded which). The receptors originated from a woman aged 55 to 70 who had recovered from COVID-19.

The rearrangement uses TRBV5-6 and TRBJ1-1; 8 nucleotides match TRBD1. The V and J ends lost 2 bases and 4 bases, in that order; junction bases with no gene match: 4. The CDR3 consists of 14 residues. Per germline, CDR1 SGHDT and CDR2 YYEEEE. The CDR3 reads CASSLLQGGTEAFF. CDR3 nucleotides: TGTGCCAGCAGCTTACTACAGGGGGGCACTGAAGCTTTCTTT.

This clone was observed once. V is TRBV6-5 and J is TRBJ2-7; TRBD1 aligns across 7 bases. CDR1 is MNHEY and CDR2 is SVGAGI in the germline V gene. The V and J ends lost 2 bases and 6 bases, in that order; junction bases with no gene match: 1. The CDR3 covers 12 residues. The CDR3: CASSYPGGEQYF. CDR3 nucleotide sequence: TGTGCCAGCAGTTACCCAGGGGGCGAGCAGTACTTC.

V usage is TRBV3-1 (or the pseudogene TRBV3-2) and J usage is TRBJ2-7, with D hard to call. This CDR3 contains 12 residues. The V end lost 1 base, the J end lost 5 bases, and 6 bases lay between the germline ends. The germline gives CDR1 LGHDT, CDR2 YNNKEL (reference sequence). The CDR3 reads CASSQAYHEQYF. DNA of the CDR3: TGTGCCAGCAGCCAAGCCTACCACGAGCAGTACTTC.

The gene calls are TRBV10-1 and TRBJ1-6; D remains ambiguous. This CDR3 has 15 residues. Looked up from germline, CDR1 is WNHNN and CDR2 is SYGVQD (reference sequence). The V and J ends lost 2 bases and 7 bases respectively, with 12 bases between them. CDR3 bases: TGCGCCAGCAGTGAGGCGACCTCGGGGAATTCACCCCTCCACTTT. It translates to CASSEATSGNSPLHF.

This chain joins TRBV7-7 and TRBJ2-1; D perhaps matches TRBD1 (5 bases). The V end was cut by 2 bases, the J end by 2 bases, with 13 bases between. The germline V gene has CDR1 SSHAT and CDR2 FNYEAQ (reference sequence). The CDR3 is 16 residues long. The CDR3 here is CASSLFVQAPYNEQFF. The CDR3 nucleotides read TGTGCCAGCAGCTTATTTGTACAGGCCCCCTACAATGAGCAGTTCTTC.

The CDR3, as DNA: TGTGCCAGCAGCTTAGGGGACACCCAGCCCCAGCATTTT. Its translation is CASSLGDTQPQHF. The chain employs TRBV7-9 and TRBJ1-5, with D possibly TRBD1 on 6 matching bases. The CDR3 consists of 13 residues. CDR1 and CDR2 from the germline V gene are SEHNR and FQNEAQ (reference sequence). V lost 1 base to trimming and J lost 7 bases, with 8 bases between them.

The CDR3 sequence: CASSYSGGVYEQYV. CDR3 in DNA: TGTGCCAGCAGCTATAGCGGGGGGGTTTACGAGCAGTACGTC. This rearrangement joins TRBV7-2 to TRBJ2-7, with 11 nucleotides matching TRBD2. Germline loops: CDR1 SGHTA, CDR2 FQGNSA. The CDR3 is made up of 14 amino acids. V dropped 4 bases and J dropped 4; count of bases not matched to a gene: 3.

The CDR3 loop is CASSLPGLQNTEAFF. CDR3 sequence (DNA): TGTGCCAGCAGCTTGCCGGGACTCCAGAACACTGAAGCTTTCTTT. V usage is TRBV5-4 and J usage is TRBJ1-1, with a tentative D call TRBD1 (5 bases). The CDR3 extends over 15 amino acids. The V end was cut by 1 base, the J end by 1 base, with 11 bases between. Germline-derived CDR1 and CDR2 are SGHNT and YYREEE (reference sequence).

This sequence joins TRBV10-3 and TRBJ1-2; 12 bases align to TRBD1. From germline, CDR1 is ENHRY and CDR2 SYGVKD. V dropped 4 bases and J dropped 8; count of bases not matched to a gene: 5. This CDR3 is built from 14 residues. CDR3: CAISGPGQGAGYTF. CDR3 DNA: TGTGCCATCAGTGGACCGGGACAGGGGGCGGGCTACACCTTC.

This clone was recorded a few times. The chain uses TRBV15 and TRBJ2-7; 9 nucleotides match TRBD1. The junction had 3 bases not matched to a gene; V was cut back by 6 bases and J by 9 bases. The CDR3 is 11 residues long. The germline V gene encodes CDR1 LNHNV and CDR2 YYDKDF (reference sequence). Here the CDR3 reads CATRGQGGQYV. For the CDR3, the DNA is TGTGCCACCAGGGGACAGGGAGGGCAGTACGTC.

The CDR3 reads CASSIWALAKNIQYF. In DNA, the CDR3 is TGTGCCAGTAGTATTTGGGCTTTGGCCAAAAACATTCAGTACTTC. The rearrangement joins TRBV19 to TRBJ2-4; no clear D gene. The germline V gene encodes CDR1 LNHDA and CDR2 SQIVND (reference sequence). This CDR3 contains 15 residues. V was clipped by 3 bases and J by 1 base, with 10 bases between them.

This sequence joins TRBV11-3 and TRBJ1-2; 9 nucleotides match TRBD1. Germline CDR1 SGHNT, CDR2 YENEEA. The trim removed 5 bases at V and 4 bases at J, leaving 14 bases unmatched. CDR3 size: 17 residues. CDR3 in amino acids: CASSGQGQGLPFYGYTF. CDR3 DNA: TGTGCCAGCAGCGGGCAGGGACAGGGCCTCCCCTTCTATGGCTACACCTTC.